This record looks at one T cell receptor beta chain sequence and its context. Its antigen is not yet known. Base qualities were left out, and no much larger clone turns up one base away. CDR1 MDHEN and CDR2 SYDVKM were looked up in the germline V gene. Including cysteine and phenylalanine, the CDR3 has 11 amino acids. Just the 33-base CDR3 DNA is kept, in frame starting at base 1. Trimming removed 4 bases from V and 5 bases from J, leaving 3 bases between the germline ends. The source of the sample is a study of CD8 T cells in Susac syndrome (dated by TCRdb to the late 2010s). Background for the entire study: Whether CD8+ T cell activation and differentiation in Susac syndrome was antigen driven was tested using repertoire sequencing.

General findings and caveats noted by the study authors: The number of individuals in the TCR sequencing and HLA analysis was acknowledged as relatively small.

RNA was extracted using the RNeasy kit, and roughly 0.45 to 1 microgram was reverse transcribed with random hexamers. The immunoSEQ multiplex PCR assay, which covers 54 Vbeta and 13 Jbeta segments, was used to amplify TCR beta CDR3 regions. PCR amplification bias was corrected by using a synthetic template baseline for primer optimization and computational correction. Regarding the original processing steps: Only productive sequences were kept, with reads annotated to V, D and J genes according to IMGT and analyzed in immunoSEQ Analyzer. Clonality was calculated as one minus the Shannon entropy normalized by log2 of the number of productive unique sequences. Public and private clones were assessed among the 100 most prevalent clones of each patient and control. Susac-specific clones were defined as absent from healthy and MS cohorts, 850 to 1,300 published viral clones and other ImmuneACCESS disease sequences. The public sequencing data were trimmed at Q25 with fastp and processed into clonotypes with MiXCR by TCRdb, which kept only in-frame beta chains. Here each entry gathers all rows of one CDR3 protein and keeps the most common genes and DNA. It is TCRdb's table, rather than the study itself, that gives the V and J calls and clone size. The sample data list 110,000 or so distinct CDR3 sequences, and about 93% of these were observed just once. The ten largest make up 0.095% to 0.1% of the sample.

Peripheral blood CD8+ and CD4+ T cells from healthy donors, Susac syndrome patients and multiple sclerosis patients were profiled using high-throughput TCR beta sequencing. Healthy donors were age- and sex-matched controls. Bulk CD8+ and CD4+ T cells were purified by magnetic negative isolation, while CD8+ TEMRA cells were enriched using FACS. Blood was drawn into EDTA tubes, processed within 24 hours, and PBMCs were isolated by density gradient centrifugation. PBMCs intended for TCR sequencing were cryopreserved in liquid nitrogen and were subsequently thawed in a 37 degrees C water bath. The sorted or isolated CD4+, CD8+ and CD8+ TEMRA cells had a purity of 90% or higher.

The specimen sequenced was CD4+ T cells from PBMCs. The receptor was isolated from a human donor in good health. In this chain, TRBV28 is recombined with TRBJ1-5; no D gene call is confident. CDR3 protein: CASSSYQPQHF. The nucleotides are TGTGCCAGCAGTTCTTATCAGCCCCAGCATTTT. Reference TRBV28 and TRBJ1-5 genes cover what lies past the CDR3, so the full variable domain is DVKVTQSSRYLVKRTGEKVFLECVQDMDHENMFWYRQDPGLGLRLIYFSYDVKMKEKGDIPEGYSVSREKKERFSLILESASTNQTSMYLCASSSYQPQHFGDGTRLSIL.